One TCR beta chain is described in this entry. The antigen is not known. PCR primers comprised 60 Vbeta and 13 Jbeta primers. In the original processing: Counted up in a later analysis, unique TCR beta chains came to some 82 million, with about 10 million shared. Assay: immunoSEQ multiplex PCR; the TCRdb copy retains only in-frame clones and omits some. V and J calls and clone size are those listed in that table; D and trimming were worked out from the DNA. The sample holds around 130,000 clones, 73% seen once. CDR1 is MDHEN and CDR2 is SYDVKM in the germline V gene. This CDR3 region has 14 residues. The V and J ends lost 2 bases and 0 bases, in that order; junction bases with no gene match: 1. This record belongs to a study of cytomegalovirus exposure and HLA in healthy donors. Whole-study results and caveats: An apparent linkage of common viral pathogens to several of the most significant clusters emerged in a later analysis. Sequencing artifact likely explains a cluster of highly shared sequence variants. Among TCR beta chains, those listed as cytomegalovirus-associated numbered around 180.

This receptor was obtained from a woman aged 40 to 50 in good health and CMV-seropositive. The sample was PBMCs. The chain has TRBV28 and TRBJ2-7, with 7 bases fitting TRBD2. The CDR3 loop is CASSLSGDSYEQYF. DNA for the CDR3: TGTGCCAGCAGTTTAAGCGGGGACTCCTACGAGCAGTACTTC.